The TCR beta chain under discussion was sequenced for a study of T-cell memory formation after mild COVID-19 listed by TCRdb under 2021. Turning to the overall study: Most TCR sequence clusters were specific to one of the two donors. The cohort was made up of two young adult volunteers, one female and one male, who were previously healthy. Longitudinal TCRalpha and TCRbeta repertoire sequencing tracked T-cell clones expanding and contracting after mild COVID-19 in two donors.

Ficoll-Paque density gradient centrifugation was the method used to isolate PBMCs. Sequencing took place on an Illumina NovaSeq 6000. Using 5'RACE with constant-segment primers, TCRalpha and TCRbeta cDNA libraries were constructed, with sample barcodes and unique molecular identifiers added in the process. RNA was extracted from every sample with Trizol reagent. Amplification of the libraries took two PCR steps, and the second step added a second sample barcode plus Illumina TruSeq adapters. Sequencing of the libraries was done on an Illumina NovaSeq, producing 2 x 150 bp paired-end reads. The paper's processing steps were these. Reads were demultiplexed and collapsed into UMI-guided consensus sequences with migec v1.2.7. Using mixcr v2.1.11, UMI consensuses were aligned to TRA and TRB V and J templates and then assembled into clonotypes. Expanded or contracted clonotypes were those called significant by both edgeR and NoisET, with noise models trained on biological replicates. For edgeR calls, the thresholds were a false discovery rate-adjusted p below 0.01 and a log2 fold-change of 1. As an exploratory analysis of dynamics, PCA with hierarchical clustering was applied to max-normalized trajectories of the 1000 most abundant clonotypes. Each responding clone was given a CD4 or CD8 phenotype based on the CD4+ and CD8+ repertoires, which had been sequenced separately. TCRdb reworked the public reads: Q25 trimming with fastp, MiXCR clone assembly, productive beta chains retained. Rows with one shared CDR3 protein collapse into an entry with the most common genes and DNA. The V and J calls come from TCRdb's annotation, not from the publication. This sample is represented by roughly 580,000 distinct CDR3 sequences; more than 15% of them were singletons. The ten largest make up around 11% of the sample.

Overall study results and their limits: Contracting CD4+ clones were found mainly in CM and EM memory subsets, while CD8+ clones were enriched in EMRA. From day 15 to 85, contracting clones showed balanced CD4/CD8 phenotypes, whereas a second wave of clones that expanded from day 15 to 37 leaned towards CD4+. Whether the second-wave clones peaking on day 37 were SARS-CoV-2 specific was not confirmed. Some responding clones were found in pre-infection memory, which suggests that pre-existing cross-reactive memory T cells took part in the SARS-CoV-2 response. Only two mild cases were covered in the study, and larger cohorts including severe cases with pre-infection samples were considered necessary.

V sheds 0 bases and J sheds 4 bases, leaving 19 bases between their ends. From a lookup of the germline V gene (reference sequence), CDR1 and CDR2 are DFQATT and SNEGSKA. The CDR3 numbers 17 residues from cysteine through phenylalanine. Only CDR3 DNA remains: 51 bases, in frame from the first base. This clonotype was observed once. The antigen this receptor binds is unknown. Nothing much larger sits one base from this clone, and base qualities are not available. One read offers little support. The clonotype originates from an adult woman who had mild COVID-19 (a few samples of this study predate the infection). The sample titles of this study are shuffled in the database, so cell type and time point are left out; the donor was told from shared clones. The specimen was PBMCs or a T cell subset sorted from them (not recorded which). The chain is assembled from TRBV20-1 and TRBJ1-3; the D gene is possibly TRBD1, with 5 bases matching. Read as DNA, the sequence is TGCAGTGCTAGAGATGCGGCCCCCTTCTGGGGGGGAAACACCATATATTTT. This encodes CSARDAAPFWGGNTIYF.